These 10 T cell receptor beta chains originate from one sample sequenced in a study of regulatory T cells in long-lasting Graves disease listed by TCRdb under 2021. The time point label, read with the paper, signifies: persistent/refractory GD, antithyroid drugs over 5 years with positive TRAb. RNA was extracted from PBMCs in TRIzol for both TCR sequencing and RNA sequencing. Library creation used multiplex PCR. Sequencer: Illumina HiSeq 4000. To build TCR beta libraries, CDR3 regions were amplified by Arm-PCR using iRepertoire HTBI primers. TCRdb reanalyzed the raw reads on its own, using fastp at Q25 for trimming and MiXCR for clone calling, and kept in-frame beta chains. Each CDR3 protein appears once, grouped with its most common genes and DNA. The sample yields 300,000 to 500,000 distinct CDR3 sequences; less than 25% were counted once. The ten largest account for under 25% of the sample. This specimen was peripheral blood mononuclear cells (PBMCs), taken when the disease was refractory, from a patient treated with antithyroid drugs. These receptors were collected from a female donor with Graves disease.

This clonotype has just a few counts. The chain uses TRBV2 and TRBJ1-5; 10 nucleotides line up with TRBD1. The CDR3 has 15 residues. J lost 3 bases, V lost 6 bases, and 5 bases had no gene match. Germline V gives CDR1 SNHLY, CDR2 FYNNEI. The CDR3 protein is CASRGDRGANQPQHF. In DNA, the CDR3 is TGTGCCAGCAGGGGGGACAGGGGCGCCAATCAGCCCCAGCATTTT.

This clonotype was observed a few times. The rearrangement joins TRBV9 to TRBJ1-6; D unresolved. The germline gives CDR1 SGDLS, CDR2 YYNGEE. There are 13 residues in the CDR3. Trimming pared 0 bases from V and 8 bases from J, leaving 6 bases between. CDR3 region: CASSVAQDSPLHF. CDR3 nucleotides: TGTGCCAGCAGCGTAGCGCAGGATTCACCCCTCCACTTT.

The chain uses TRBV5-4 and TRBJ2-5, with 7 nucleotides matching TRBD1. The CDR3 runs 14 residues. Germline V CDR1 and CDR2: SGHNT, YYREEE (reference sequence). Trimming removed 4 bases from V and 2 bases from J; junction bases left unmatched: 5. The CDR3 reads CASSKSTGQETQYF. The CDR3 coding sequence is TGTGCCAGCAGCAAATCGACAGGGCAAGAGACCCAGTACTTC.

This clonotype was found many times. The chain recombines TRBV12-3 or TRBV12-4 with TRBJ1-4; 7 bases map to TRBD1. This CDR3 contains 16 residues. Germline trimming cut 3 bases from V and 7 bases from J; bases unmatched to any gene: 11. CDR3 sequence reads: CASSLSRQGGSEKLFF. The CDR3 DNA is TGTGCCAGCAGTTTGTCCCGACAGGGCGGGAGTGAAAAACTGTTTTTT.

This clonotype was detected many times. This chain uses TRBV7-2 with TRBJ2-5, with D possibly TRBD1 on 6 matching bases. The V and J ends lost 2 bases and 6 bases respectively, with 10 bases between them. Germline loops: CDR1 SGHTA, CDR2 FQGNSA. There are 13 residues in the CDR3. CDR3 region: CASSLTGLQTQYF. The CDR3 DNA is TGTGCCAGCAGCTTAACAGGGCTCCAGACCCAGTACTTC.

This clonotype has only one observation. The chain uses TRBV5-1 and TRBJ2-2; a possible D gene is TRBD1 (6 bases). Germline CDR1 is SGHRS and CDR2 is YFSETQ. The CDR3 is 15 residues long. V shed 4 bases and J shed 4 bases, with 14 bases lying between them. Here the CDR3 DNA reads TGCGCCAGCAGCGCAGGGGATGCGGGCACCGGGGAGCTGTTTTTT. It is translated as CASSAGDAGTGELFF.

This clonotype was seen ten or more times. In nucleotides, the CDR3 is TGTGCCAGCAGCTTGAGCTCCTATAATTCACCCCTCCACTTT. Its protein is CASSLSSYNSPLHF. The chain links TRBV7-2 to TRBJ1-6; no firm D call. The CDR3 extends over 14 amino acids. Germline CDR1 is SGHTA and CDR2 is FQGNSA. Trimming pared 3 bases from V and 0 bases from J, leaving 3 bases between.

This CDR3 reads CASGDSTDTQYF. The CDR3 DNA is TGTGCCTCCGGAGACTCCACAGATACGCAGTATTTT. The chain has TRBV19 and TRBJ2-3; D gene uncertain. The V and J ends lost 11 bases and 2 bases respectively, with 11 bases between them. The length of the CDR3 is 12 residues. Germline-derived CDR1 and CDR2 are LNHDA and SQIVND (reference sequence).

Concerning this clonotype: Germline and junction disagree at one end, which may indicate a read error. The chain uses TRBV7-9 and TRBJ1-3; 7 bases map to TRBD1. The CDR3 covers 19 residues. Germline V gives CDR1 SEHNR, CDR2 FQNEAQ (reference sequence). The CDR3 nucleotides read TGTGCCAGCAGTTTAGCCGGCCTGATGGGGACAGCTTCCGGAAACACCATATATTTT. Encoded protein: CASSLAGLMGTASGNTIYF. Full variable domain (remainder filled in from reference TRBV7-9 and TRBJ1-3): DTGVSQNPRHKITKRGQNVTFRCDPISEHNRLYWYRQTLGQGPEFLTYFQNEAQLEKSRLLSDRFSAERPKGSFSTLEIQRTEQGDSAMYLCASSLAGLMGTASGNTIYFGEGSWLTVV.

This clonotype was seen many times. The V gene is TRBV7-2, the J gene TRBJ2-7, with 8 bases that match TRBD1. The germline V gene has CDR1 SGHTA and CDR2 FQGNSA. The V and J ends lost 2 bases and 5 bases, in that order; junction bases with no gene match: 2. This CDR3 has 13 amino acids. The CDR3 DNA follows: TGTGCCAGCAGCTTACAGGGGGCCGACGAGCAGTACTTC. Protein: CASSLQGADEQYF.